Listed below are T cell receptor beta chains from one sample, sequenced in a study of CD8 T cells in Susac syndrome. MiXCR, run by TCRdb on the immunoSEQ multiplex PCR reads, gives a single entry per CDR3 protein. The sample lists 150,000 to 200,000 distinct CDR3 sequences, approximately 94% occurring once. The sequenced material came from CD4+ T cells from PBMCs. The source is a human donor with multiple sclerosis. CDR3s include the opening cysteine and the closing phenylalanine or tryptophan. The D gene is left open where the match is weak. A row's size may be missing; if present it is once, few, many or a size class.

CASSRDRGVNNEQFF,TGTGCCAGCAGCCGGGACAGGGGAGTAAACAATGAGCAGTTCTTC,NA,TRBV7-9,TRBD1,TRBJ2-1
CASIYLNTGELFF,TGTGCCAGCATCTATCTCAACACCGGGGAGCTGTTTTTT,NA,TRBV28,NA,TRBJ2-2
CSARLPLLEIAYF,TGCAGTGCCCGATTACCCTTACTAGAAATTGCGTACTTC,NA,TRBV20-1,NA,TRBJ2-7
CASSYSQGNTEAFF,TGTGCCAGCAGTTACTCCCAGGGGAACACTGAAGCTTTCTTT,NA,TRBV6-5,NA,TRBJ1-1
CASSFYTRDQPQHF,TGTGCCAGCAGCTTCTACACGAGGGATCAGCCCCAGCATTTT,NA,TRBV5-6,NA,TRBJ1-5
CASSPGTYEQYF,TGTGCCAGCTCCCCGGGCACCTACGAGCAGTACTTC,NA,TRBV28,NA,TRBJ2-7
CASSRSGTGDGNTIYF,TGCGCCAGCAGCCGGTCCGGGACAGGGGACGGAAACACCATATATTTT,NA,TRBV4-3,TRBD1,TRBJ1-3
CASRPDRVNTEAFF,TGTGCCAGCAGACCGGACAGGGTGAACACTGAAGCTTTCTTT,NA,TRBV6-6,TRBD1,TRBJ1-1
CASSPRGVTDTQYF,TGTGCCAGCAGTCCTCGAGGGGTCACAGATACGCAGTATTTT,NA,TRBV27,NA,TRBJ2-3
CASSLESGISPFF,TGCGCCAGCAGCTTGGAGTCAGGGATATCGCCGTTCTTC,NA,TRBV5-1,NA,TRBJ2-1
CASRNSNQPQHF,TGTGCCAGCAGGAATAGCAATCAGCCCCAGCATTTT,NA,TRBV12-3/TRBV12-4,NA,TRBJ1-5
CASSKGPGPSNYGYTF,TGTGCCAGCAGCAAAGGTCCGGGACCGTCAAACTATGGCTACACCTTC,NA,TRBV5-6,NA,TRBJ1-2
CSATGGGKLFF,TGCAGCGCTACCGGGGGGGGAAAACTGTTTTTT,NA,TRBV29-1,NA,TRBJ1-4
CASSQSSDRGNTEAFF,TGCGCCAGCAGTCAATCAAGTGACAGGGGTAACACTGAAGCTTTCTTT,NA,TRBV23-1,TRBD1,TRBJ1-1
CASSGRTGATWGDTEAFF,TGTGCCAGCAGCGGGAGGACAGGGGCTACCTGGGGTGACACTGAAGCTTTCTTT,NA,TRBV7-2,TRBD1,TRBJ1-1
CASSLNANYGYTF,TGTGCCAGCAGCCTTAATGCTAACTATGGCTACACCTTC,NA,TRBV7-9,NA,TRBJ1-2
CSAPTRAYEQYF,TGCAGTGCCCCCACTAGAGCCTACGAGCAGTACTTC,NA,TRBV20-1,NA,TRBJ2-7
CASSFSGRGYEQYF,TGTGCCAGCAGTTTTAGCGGGAGAGGGTACGAGCAGTACTTC,NA,TRBV12-3/TRBV12-4,TRBD2,TRBJ2-7
CASGRLNYEQYF,TGTGCCAGTGGGCGGCTGAACTACGAGCAGTACTTC,NA,TRBV7-9,NA,TRBJ2-7
CASTIYPNGYEQYF,TGTGCCAGCACCATTTACCCTAACGGTTACGAGCAGTACTTC,NA,TRBV7-9,NA,TRBJ2-7
CASSLGKATDTQYF,TGTGCCAGCAGCTTGGGAAAGGCGACAGATACGCAGTATTTT,NA,TRBV5-6,NA,TRBJ2-3
CASSEGQGRQPQHF,TGTGCCAGCAGTGAGGGGCAGGGTCGACAGCCCCAGCATTTT,NA,TRBV25-1,NA,TRBJ1-5
CASSSWRAQDTQYF,TGTGCCAGCAGCTCCTGGAGGGCCCAAGATACGCAGTATTTT,NA,TRBV5-8,NA,TRBJ2-3
CASGSGSGTMNNEQFF,TGTGCCAGCGGGTCGGGGTCCGGGACTATGAACAATGAGCAGTTCTTC,NA,TRBV5-4,TRBD2,TRBJ2-1
CSARWSDLLFF,TGCAGTGCTAGGTGGTCAGACCTACTGTTTTTT,NA,TRBV20-1,NA,TRBJ1-4
CSAASSSGRGWDEQFF,TGCAGTGCAGCCTCGAGTAGCGGGAGAGGTTGGGATGAGCAGTTCTTC,once,TRBV20-1,TRBD2,TRBJ2-1
CSVLTLNTEAFF,TGCAGCGTTCTTACCTTGAACACTGAAGCTTTCTTT,NA,TRBV29-1,NA,TRBJ1-1
CAISESSAGETQYF,TGTGCCATCAGTGAGTCTTCAGCCGGGGAGACCCAGTACTTC,NA,TRBV10-3,NA,TRBJ2-5
CASSLLKGQETQYF,TGTGCCAGCAGCTTATTAAAGGGCCAAGAGACCCAGTACTTC,NA,TRBV7-7,NA,TRBJ2-5
CSARDGAYEQYF,TGCAGTGCTAGGGATGGCGCCTACGAGCAGTACTTC,NA,TRBV20-1,NA,TRBJ2-7
CASSARQGRSPLHF,TGTGCCAGCAGCGCCAGACAGGGTCGGTCACCCCTCCACTTT,NA,TRBV9,TRBD1,TRBJ1-6
CASSPKARTGPPRDEQYF,TGTGCCAGCAGCCCCAAGGCGCGGACAGGGCCTCCTAGAGACGAGCAGTACTTC,NA,TRBV9,TRBD1,TRBJ2-7
CASTGQTANYGYTF,TGTGCCAGCACGGGACAGACGGCTAACTATGGCTACACCTTC,NA,TRBV2,TRBD1,TRBJ1-2
CASSPLAGERNIQYF,TGTGCCAGCAGCCCCTTAGCGGGAGAACGGAACATTCAGTACTTC,NA,TRBV3-1,TRBD2,TRBJ2-4
CASSDYGQGKTEAFF,TGTGCCAGCAGCGACTATGGACAGGGGAAGACTGAAGCTTTCTTT,NA,TRBV11-2,TRBD1,TRBJ1-1
CASSTGRLYEQYF,TGTGCCAGCAGTACAGGACGACTCTACGAGCAGTACTTC,NA,TRBV12-3/TRBV12-4,NA,TRBJ2-7
CSVEMGGNTEAFF,TGCAGCGTTGAAATGGGGGGGAACACTGAAGCTTTCTTT,NA,TRBV29-1,NA,TRBJ1-1
CSALKGGLDIQYF,TGCAGTGCTCTCAAGGGGGGACTCGACATTCAGTACTTC,NA,TRBV20-1,NA,TRBJ2-4
CASSGGIEAFF,TGTGCCAGCAGTGGGGGGATTGAAGCTTTCTTT,NA,TRBV6-2/TRBV6-3,NA,TRBJ1-1
CAWSAWEVTFF,TGTGCCTGGAGTGCCTGGGAAGTGACTTTCTTT,NA,TRBV30,NA,TRBJ1-1
CASSLSVGQGKAFF,TGTGCCAGCAGCTTATCCGTTGGACAGGGGAAAGCTTTCTTT,NA,TRBV7-3,TRBD1,TRBJ1-1
CASSQSRSDTQYF,TGTGCCAGCAGCCAGAGTAGATCGGATACGCAGTATTTT,NA,TRBV3-1,NA,TRBJ2-3